The rows below give T cell receptor beta chains drawn from one sample of a study of response to subunit inactivated influenza vaccine. TCRdb re-derived calls from the RT-PCR reads in MiXCR, one entry per CDR3 protein. The profile shows roughly 630,000 distinct CDR3 sequences, less than 15% of them singletons. Sequencing was performed on PBMCs from blood, taken 14 days before vaccination. The receptors were sampled from a man between 50 and 59 years old who received an inactivated influenza vaccine. The CDR3 runs from the conserved cysteine through the conserved F or W. The D gene is left open where the match is weak. Part of the rows lack a size; the others show once, few, many or a class for expanded clones.

NA,TRBJ2-7,TRBD1,TRBV12-3/TRBV12-4,CASSSRPGTGGSSYEQYF,TGTGCCAGCAGTTCCCGACCCGGGACAGGGGGGAGCTCCTACGAGCAGTACTTC
few,TRBJ2-1,TRBD2,TRBV6-2/TRBV6-3,CASSGKAGLILF,TGTGCCAGCAGTGGCAAAGCGGGGCTTATCCTCTTC
NA,TRBJ2-7,NA,TRBV5-1,CASSPTAFSSEQYF,TGCGCCAGCAGCCCGACGGCTTTCTCGTCCGAGCAGTACTTC
NA,TRBJ2-3,TRBD1,TRBV14,CASSQGWTGTDTQYF,TGTGCCAGCAGCCAAGGTTGGACAGGTACAGATACGCAGTATTTT
NA,TRBJ2-3,TRBD2,TRBV4-3,CASSQATSGSSAGDTQYF,TGCGCCAGCAGCCAGGCCACTAGCGGGAGCTCCGCTGGTGATACGCAGTATTTT
many,TRBJ1-6,NA,TRBV9,CASSVFAGVPNSPLHF,TGTGCCAGCAGCGTATTCGCGGGGGTTCCTAATTCACCCCTCCACTTT
many,TRBJ2-3,NA,TRBV4-3,CASSQALAGSSDTQYF,TGCGCCAGCAGCCAAGCCTTGGCGGGCTCTTCGGATACGCAGTATTTT
few,TRBJ2-1,TRBD2,TRBV6-5,CASSYRGGLYNEQFF,TGTGCCAGCAGTTACCGGGGGGGTTTGTACAATGAGCAGTTCTTC
few,TRBJ1-1,NA,TRBV12-3/TRBV12-4,CASSLPGRSPGEAFF,TGTGCCAGCAGCCTACCGGGACGTTCACCGGGTGAAGCTTTCTTT
NA,TRBJ2-7,NA,TRBV5-1,CASSLVPQLSYEQYF,TGCGCCAGCAGCTTGGTTCCCCAACTCTCCTACGAGCAGTACTTC
few,TRBJ2-3,NA,TRBV5-1,CASSSRLDYTQYF,TGCGCCAGCAGCTCCCGACTGGACTATACGCAGTATTTT
few,TRBJ2-2,NA,TRBV30,CAWTPGNTGELFF,TGTGCCTGGACCCCTGGGAACACCGGGGAGCTGTTTTTT
few,TRBJ2-7,TRBD2,TRBV7-2,CASSLTGGKTEQYF,TGTGCCAGCAGCTTAACCGGGGGGAAGACCGAGCAGTACTTC
many,TRBJ2-7,NA,TRBV29-1,CSVLGGGYEQYF,TGCAGCGTTTTAGGGGGGGGCTACGAGCAGTACTTC
many,TRBJ2-1,NA,TRBV27,CASSLSRAYNEQFF,TGTGCCAGCAGTTTGTCGAGGGCCTACAATGAGCAGTTCTTC
few,TRBJ1-2,NA,TRBV7-8,CASSTHGQNYGYTF,TGTGCCAGCAGCACCCACGGACAGAACTATGGCTACACCTTC
NA,TRBJ2-7,NA,TRBV28,CASSLWGSVSYEQYF,TGTGCCAGCAGTTTATGGGGCAGCGTCTCCTACGAGCAGTACTTC
few,TRBJ2-5,TRBD2,TRBV11-2,CASSPWGSGGVRETQYF,TGTGCCAGCAGCCCCTGGGGTAGCGGGGGGGTCCGAGAGACCCAGTACTTC
few,TRBJ2-1,TRBD2,TRBV12-3/TRBV12-4,CASSLLLAGGNEQFF,TGTGCCAGCAGTTTATTACTAGCGGGAGGTAATGAGCAGTTCTTC
NA,TRBJ2-2,TRBD1,TRBV5-1,CASNGQGITGELFF,TGCGCCAGCAATGGACAGGGAATCACCGGGGAGCTGTTTTTT
many,TRBJ2-2,NA,TRBV10-3,CAISERTNTGELFF,TGTGCCATCAGTGAGCGGACTAACACCGGGGAGCTGTTTTTT
many,TRBJ2-5,TRBD1,TRBV7-9,CASSFITETGGETQYF,TGTGCCAGCAGCTTCATTACGGAAACAGGGGGAGAGACCCAGTACTTC
few,TRBJ1-5,NA,TRBV4-2,CASSQGPGGNQPQHF,TGTGCCAGCAGCCAAGGCCCGGGGGGCAATCAGCCCCAGCATTTT
many,TRBJ2-2,TRBD1,TRBV7-9,CAKQGGTGELFF,TGTGCCAAACAGGGGGGCACCGGGGAGCTGTTTTTT
few,TRBJ2-1,NA,TRBV11-2,CASSLLGFYNEQFF,TGTGCCAGCAGCTTACTAGGATTCTACAATGAGCAGTTCTTC
NA,TRBJ1-1,NA,TRBV7-9,CASSLERAADTEAFF,TGTGCCAGCAGCTTAGAAAGGGCGGCGGACACTGAAGCTTTCTTT
many,TRBJ1-1,NA,TRBV14,CASSQQMNTEAFF,TGTGCCAGCAGCCAACAGATGAACACTGAAGCTTTCTTT
NA,TRBJ2-7,NA,TRBV27,CASSPMTPFYRYEQYF,TGTGCCAGCAGCCCAATGACACCCTTCTATCGCTACGAGCAGTACTTC
NA,TRBJ2-3,NA,TRBV4-1,CASSPLWGVTDTQYF,TGCGCCAGCAGCCCGTTATGGGGGGTCACAGATACGCAGTATTTT
many,TRBJ2-3,NA,TRBV20-1,CSASILGFASTDTQYF,TGCAGTGCTAGCATTCTAGGGTTTGCTAGCACAGATACGCAGTATTTT
few,TRBJ2-1,NA,TRBV4-3,CASSQDHTGLSYNEQFF,TGCGCCAGCAGCCAAGACCATACAGGGCTCTCCTACAATGAGCAGTTCTTC
many,TRBJ2-3,NA,TRBV6-2/TRBV6-3,CASSPGGNTDTQYF,TGTGCCAGCAGCCCTGGAGGGAATACAGATACGCAGTATTTT
NA,TRBJ2-2,NA,TRBV12-3/TRBV12-4,CASKTDNTGELFF,TGTGCCAGCAAAACAGACAACACCGGGGAGCTGTTTTTT
NA,TRBJ1-3,TRBD1,TRBV7-9,CASSPRTGGGNTIYF,TGTGCCAGCAGCCCCCGGACAGGGGGCGGAAACACCATATATTTT
few,TRBJ2-7,TRBD1,TRBV4-2,CASSQTGYVDEQYF,TGTGCCAGCAGCCAGACAGGGTACGTGGACGAGCAGTACTTC
many,TRBJ2-5,TRBD1,TRBV10-3,CAIKRTGEETQYF,TGTGCCATCAAGCGGACAGGGGAAGAGACCCAGTACTTC
few,TRBJ2-1,TRBD1,TRBV7-8,CASSLPRGSSSYNEQFF,TGTGCCAGCAGCTTACCCAGGGGGTCGAGCTCCTACAATGAGCAGTTCTTC
few,TRBJ2-1,TRBD1,TRBV11-1,CASGTGFYNEQFF,TGTGCCAGCGGGACAGGTTTCTACAATGAGCAGTTCTTC
NA,TRBJ2-3,TRBD1,TRBV11-2,CASSMGTDLDTQYF,TGTGCCAGCAGCATGGGGACAGATTTAGATACGCAGTATTTT
few,TRBJ2-2,NA,TRBV7-2,CASSLVGVAPGELFF,TGTGCCAGCAGCTTAGTCGGAGTAGCCCCCGGGGAGCTGTTTTTT
NA,TRBJ2-7,NA,TRBV15,CATSRVGPSGEQYF,TGTGCCACCAGCAGAGTGGGGCCCTCGGGCGAGCAGTACTTC